Presented here are 23 T cell receptor beta chains from one specimen sequenced in a study of T cells in localized non-small cell lung cancer. The protocol was immunoSEQ multiplex PCR, while the TCRdb copy is restricted to in-frame clones and leaves out a portion. The data show 25,000 or so clones, 87% seen once. The source material was peripheral blood, sampled before any cancer treatment. Source of these receptors: a male donor older than 55 with stage I lung adenocarcinoma.

Concerning this clone itself: Germline is not matched at one junction end, which may reflect a read error. The rearrangement uses TRBV27 and TRBJ2-1; perhaps TRBD2 as D (6 bases). The CDR3 is 14 amino acids. Germline values: CDR1 MNHEY, CDR2 SMNVEV (reference sequence). DNA for the CDR3: TGTGCCAGCAGTGCCGGGGGTTCCTCCAATGAGCAGTTCTTC. Its translation is CASSAGGSSNEQFF.

The J gene is TRBJ2-3, the V gene TRBV5-1; 7 nucleotides align to TRBD1. The CDR3 is 15 amino acids. Unmatched junction bases numbered 4, after V lost 3 bases and J lost 0 bases. From germline, CDR1 is SGHRS and CDR2 YFSETQ. In nucleotides, the CDR3 is TGCGCCAGCAGCTCGGGACAGACTAGCACAGATACGCAGTATTTT. Encoded protein: CASSSGQTSTDTQYF.

The CDR3 sequence is CASSGGGYSYEQYF. DNA of the CDR3: TGTGCCAGCAGTGGGGGAGGGTACTCCTACGAGCAGTACTTC. The chain couples TRBV6-1 to TRBJ2-7; 7 nucleotides agree with TRBD2. The V and J ends lost 4 bases and 0 bases, in that order; junction bases with no gene match: 3. The CDR3 runs to 14 residues. The V gene's germline CDR1 is MNHNS and CDR2 SASEGT.

This sequence joins TRBV18 and TRBJ2-3; D may correspond to TRBD1 or TRBD2 (5 bases each). Trimming left V 2 bases short and J 7 bases short, with 10 bases between. The CDR3 has 13 amino acids. Germline-derived CDR1 and CDR2 are KGHSH and LQKENI. CDR3 DNA: TGTGCCAGCTCACCAAGGGACGCAAATACGCAGTATTTT. Amino acids: CASSPRDANTQYF.

The chain carries TRBV30 and TRBJ1-5; D uncertain. Germline CDR1 is GTSNPN and CDR2 is SVGIG (reference sequence). The CDR3 totals 13 residues. V lost 1 base to trimming and J lost 0 bases, with 4 bases between them. The CDR3 loop reads CAWSGDSNQPQHF. In nucleotides, the CDR3 is TGTGCCTGGAGTGGAGATAGCAATCAGCCCCAGCATTTT.

In its sample, this clone was seen once. The CDR3 protein is CASSQDREIQPQHF. In DNA, the CDR3 is TGCGCCAGCAGCCAGGACAGGGAAATACAGCCCCAGCATTTT. V is TRBV4-3 and J is TRBJ1-5; 8 nucleotides align to TRBD1. CDR1 is LGHNA, CDR2 YSLEER, per germline. The V gene end was trimmed by 3 bases and the J gene end by 7 bases; junction bases not matched to a gene: 5. The CDR3 has 14 amino acids.

This chain connects TRBV6-5 to TRBJ2-7; 8 positions match TRBD1. Germline V CDR1 and CDR2: MNHEY, SVGAGI. J was trimmed by 4 bases and V by 6 bases; bases with no gene match: 5. This CDR3 spans 13 amino acids. CDR3 residues: CASSRGLEYEQYF. In DNA form, the CDR3 reads TGTGCCAGCAGCAGGGGGCTCGAGTACGAGCAGTACTTC.

The chain couples TRBV25-1 to TRBJ2-4; 7 bases are a match to TRBD1. J gave up 5 bases and V 2 bases, and 3 bases lay outside the gene matches. Germline assignment: CDR1 MGHDK and CDR2 SYGVNS. The CDR3 is 14 amino acids. The CDR3 DNA reads as TGTGCCAGCAGTGAACGACAGGGCCAAAACATTCAGTACTTC. Translated, it gives CASSERQGQNIQYF.

The chain carries TRBV10-3 and TRBJ1-2; D might be TRBD1 (5 bases). The CDR3 is made up of 13 amino acids. Trimming stripped 3 bases from V and 5 bases from J, with 10 bases between. In germline, CDR1 is ENHRY, CDR2 SYGVKD. CDR3 DNA sequence: TGTGCCATCAGTGACGGCAGGGATTATGGCTACACCTTC. This translates into CAISDGRDYGYTF.

This clone was seen just once. V usage is TRBV7-2 and J usage is TRBJ1-2; 7 bases match TRBD1. Germline assignment: CDR1 SGHTA and CDR2 FQGNSA. The CDR3 extends over 13 amino acids. Trimming at V came to 6 bases and at J to 5 bases, leaving 6 bases not matched to a gene. This CDR3 is CASRAGQQYGYTF. DNA of the CDR3: TGTGCCAGCAGGGCGGGACAGCAGTATGGCTACACCTTC.

The rearrangement uses TRBV9 and TRBJ2-3, with 8 bases that match TRBD2. Trimming removed 0 bases from V and 5 bases from J; junction bases left unmatched: 2. The CDR3 runs to 14 residues. Per the germline V gene, CDR1 is SGDLS and CDR2 is YYNGEE. CDR3 DNA: TGTGCCAGCAGCGTAGGCGGGGGGATAGATACGCAGTATTTT. Translated, it gives CASSVGGGIDTQYF.

V is TRBV4-3 and J is TRBJ2-2; D may be TRBD1 (6 bases). CDR1 and CDR2 (germline): LGHNA, YSLEER. With 0 bases removed from V and 0 bases from J, the gap between germline ends came to 14 bases. This CDR3 has 18 residues. CDR3: CASSQESPGAANTGELFF. As DNA, the CDR3 is TGCGCCAGCAGCCAAGAATCCCCAGGGGCTGCGAACACCGGGGAGCTGTTTTTT.

The chain uses TRBV18 and TRBJ1-2; TRBD1 might be the D (5 bases). This CDR3 spans 13 amino acids. V shed 3 bases and J shed 2 bases, with 7 bases lying between them. Germline V gene lookup returns CDR1 KGHSH and CDR2 LQKENI. This chain's CDR3 is CASSPGTNYGYTF. CDR3 coding DNA: TGTGCCAGCTCACCTGGGACCAACTATGGCTACACCTTC.

The chain recombines TRBV21-1 with TRBJ2-1. TRBV21-1 counts as a pseudogene. The CDR3 totals 17 residues. This CDR3 reads CASRSPGGRQGGAEQFF. CDR3 DNA sequence: TGTGCCAGCAGATCCCCCGGGGGGCGACAGGGTGGTGCTGAGCAGTTCTTC.

The chain joins TRBV5-1 to TRBJ2-2; a weak D match, TRBD1 (5 bases). In germline, CDR1 is SGHRS, CDR2 YFSETQ. The CDR3 loop spans 15 amino acids. V dropped 0 bases and J dropped 1 base, with 7 bases sitting between them. The CDR3 reads CASSLVDRNTGELFF. In DNA form, the CDR3 reads TGCGCCAGCAGCTTGGTCGACAGGAACACCGGGGAGCTGTTTTTT.

The V call is TRBV5-6, the J call TRBJ1-4; TRBD1 matches 10 bases. J lost 7 bases, V lost 4 bases, and 7 bases had no gene match. Per germline, CDR1 SGHDT and CDR2 YYEEEE. The CDR3 runs to 15 residues. The CDR3 protein is CASSDPTGGSEKLFF. The CDR3 nucleotides are TGTGCCAGCAGCGACCCGACAGGGGGCTCTGAAAAACTGTTTTTT. Supplemented by reference TRBV5-6 and TRBJ1-4, the full variable domain reads DAGVTQSPTHLIKTRGQQVTLRCSPKSGHDTVSWYQQALGQGPQFIFQYYEEEERQRGNFPDRFSGHQFPNYSSELNVNALLLGDSALYLCASSDPTGGSEKLFFGSGTQLSVL.

This clone appeared a single time. The genes are TRBV19 and TRBJ2-3; a possible D gene is TRBD1 (5 bases). This CDR3 has 12 residues. Germline V lookup: CDR1 LNHDA, CDR2 SQIVND (reference sequence). Trimming removed 5 bases from V and 6 bases from J, with 9 bases in between. The CDR3 nucleotides are TGTGCCAGTAGTCGCCAGGGTGATACGCAGTATTTT. Its translation: CASSRQGDTQYF.

The V gene is TRBV30, the J gene TRBJ2-2; TRBD1 is a possible D gene (5 bases). Trimming removed 0 bases at V and 3 bases at J, with 11 bases between. CDR1 is GTSNPN and CDR2 is SVGIG in the germline V gene (reference sequence). The CDR3 has 15 residues. Here the CDR3 reads CAWSVPGKDTGELFF. CDR3 nucleotides: TGTGCCTGGAGTGTACCAGGGAAGGACACCGGGGAGCTGTTTTTT.

The genes are TRBV6-5 and TRBJ2-5; 7 nucleotides align to TRBD1. The V and J ends lost 6 bases and 2 bases, in that order; junction bases with no gene match: 6. CDR3 size: 14 residues. Germline CDR1 reads MNHEY; CDR2 reads SVGAGI. CDR3 protein: CASRASDRQETQYF. CDR3 coding DNA: TGTGCCAGCAGGGCATCGGACAGGCAAGAGACCCAGTACTTC.

This chain joins TRBV18 and TRBJ2-2, with D perhaps TRBD2 (5 bases). V shed 3 bases and J shed 1 base, with 12 bases lying between them. Germline lookup yields CDR1 KGHSH and CDR2 LQKENI. The CDR3 totals 16 residues. In nucleotides, the CDR3 is TGTGCCAGCTCACCGCCAAACCGGGGGAACACCGGGGAGCTGTTTTTT. It encodes CASSPPNRGNTGELFF.

J is TRBJ2-7 and V is TRBV6-1; TRBD1 might be the D (6 bases). Trimming removed 2 bases from V and 3 bases from J, with 8 bases in between. The CDR3 runs 13 residues. The germline gives CDR1 MNHNS, CDR2 SASEGT. The CDR3 is CASSEQGFYEQYF. CDR3 in DNA: TGTGCCAGCAGTGAACAGGGGTTCTACGAGCAGTACTTC.

The chain has TRBV13 and TRBJ1-1; perhaps TRBD1 as D (5 bases). The CDR3 loop spans 17 amino acids. V was pared by 1 base and J by 0 bases, with 15 bases between. Germline V CDR1 and CDR2: PRHDT, FYEKMQ (reference sequence). DNA of the CDR3: TGTGCCAGCAGCTTAGCTACTAGGTGGGGGATGAACACTGAAGCTTTCTTT. This encodes CASSLATRWGMNTEAFF.

V and J are TRBV5-6 and TRBJ2-3; unclear D gene. The CDR3 has 15 amino acids. V was cut by 2 bases and J by 5 bases, with 15 bases left in between. CDR1 and CDR2 (germline): SGHDT, YYEEEE. The CDR3 reads CASSFSAVPGDTQYF. In nucleotides, the CDR3 is TGTGCCAGCAGCTTTTCGGCAGTCCCGGGAGATACGCAGTATTTT. The complete variable domain, with remaining parts taken from reference TRBV5-6 and TRBJ2-3, reads DAGVTQSPTHLIKTRGQQVTLRCSPKSGHDTVSWYQQALGQGPQFIFQYYEEEERQRGNFPDRFSGHQFPNYSSELNVNALLLGDSALYLCASSFSAVPGDTQYFGPGTRLTVL.